The 22 T cell receptor beta chains presented below share a single source sample, sequenced in a study of cytomegalovirus exposure and HLA in healthy donors. Both 60 Vbeta primers and 13 Jbeta primers went into the PCR. The repertoire was sequenced with immunoSEQ multiplex PCR; TCRdb's copy has only in-frame clones and lacks some. The sample contains 150,000 to 200,000 clones, over 75% of which appear only once. Sequenced: PBMCs. The receptors were gathered from a woman aged 25-40 years in good health and CMV-seronegative.

This chain links TRBV19 with TRBJ2-7; 10 bases fit TRBD2. J gave up 4 bases and V 3 bases, and 6 bases lay outside the gene matches. Germline loops: CDR1 LNHDA, CDR2 SQIVND (reference sequence). The CDR3 totals 15 residues. CDR3 sequence (DNA): TGTGCCAGTAGTATGAGCGGGAGGGGAGGATACGAGCAGTACTTC. This codes for CASSMSGRGGYEQYF. Combining the CDR3 with reference TRBV19 and TRBJ2-7 gives the whole variable domain DGGITQSPKYLFRKEGQNVTLSCEQNLNHDAMYWYRQDPGQGLRLIYYSQIVNDFQKGDIAEGYSVSREKKESFPLTVTSAQKNPTAFYLCASSMSGRGGYEQYFGPGTRLTVT.

Only a few counts were recorded for this clone. The rearrangement links TRBV27 to TRBJ2-1, with 8 bases lining up with TRBD2. J gave up 4 bases and V 5 bases, and 4 bases lay outside the gene matches. CDR3 length: 14 amino acids. The V gene's germline CDR1 is MNHEY and CDR2 SMNVEV (reference sequence). Here the CDR3 DNA reads TGTGCCAGCAGTACTAGCGGACTGTACAATGAGCAGTTCTTC. Translated: CASSTSGLYNEQFF.

The genes are TRBV7-3 and TRBJ1-2; D unresolved. From germline, CDR1 is SGHTA and CDR2 FQGTGA. The CDR3 runs 12 residues. The ends were cut back, 2 bases at V and 7 bases at J, with 8 bases in the middle. DNA of the CDR3: TGTGCCAGCAGCTTAGTCGAGGGTGGCTACACCTTC. Amino acid sequence: CASSLVEGGYTF. Full variable domain (rest looked up from reference TRBV7-3 and TRBJ1-2): GAGVSQTPSNKVTEKGKYVELRCDPISGHTALYWYRQSLGQGPEFLIYFQGTGAADDSGLPNDRFFAVRPEGSVSTLKIQRTERGDSAVYLCASSLVEGGYTFGSGTRLTVV.

V usage is TRBV19 and J usage is TRBJ1-2; D perhaps matches TRBD1 (6 bases). The CDR3 contains 15 residues. V was cut by 3 bases and J by 7 bases, with 18 bases left in between. Germline loops: CDR1 LNHDA, CDR2 SQIVND (reference sequence). The CDR3: CASSIIKWDIRGYTF. In DNA, the CDR3 is TGTGCCAGTAGTATCATAAAGTGGGACATCCGTGGCTACACCTTC. Looking up the rest from reference TRBV19 and TRBJ1-2 gives the full variable domain: DGGITQSPKYLFRKEGQNVTLSCEQNLNHDAMYWYRQDPGQGLRLIYYSQIVNDFQKGDIAEGYSVSREKKESFPLTVTSAQKNPTAFYLCASSIIKWDIRGYTFGSGTRLTVV.

This clone was detected once. V gene TRBV29-1 combines with J gene TRBJ2-7; the D gene is possibly TRBD2 (5 bases). CDR1 is SQVTM and CDR2 is ANQGSEA in the germline V gene. This CDR3 has 13 amino acids. V was trimmed by 7 bases and J by 0 bases, leaving 13 bases between them. The CDR3: CSGRSFDSYEQYF. CDR3 DNA sequence: TGCAGCGGGAGGAGCTTTGACTCCTACGAGCAGTACTTC.

This chain joins TRBV19 and TRBJ2-1; the match to TRBD1 covers 9 bases. There are 13 residues in the CDR3. Per the germline V gene, CDR1 is LNHDA and CDR2 is SQIVND (reference sequence). V gave up 6 bases and J gave up 9 bases; unmatched junction bases: 6. DNA for the CDR3: TGTGCCAGTAGCGGACAGGGGTTGGTTGAGCAGTTCTTC. Translating it yields CASSGQGLVEQFF.

The V gene is TRBV7-9, the J gene TRBJ2-7; 8 bases map to TRBD2. Trimming cost V 5 bases and J 4 bases; bases outside gene matches: 13. The germline V gene has CDR1 SEHNR and CDR2 FQNEAQ (reference sequence). This CDR3 contains 16 residues. The CDR3 reads CASSPGGGGRRYEQYF. The CDR3 bases are TGTGCCAGCAGCCCCGGGGGTGGCGGGAGGAGATACGAGCAGTACTTC. The whole variable domain, remainder taken from reference TRBV7-9 and TRBJ2-7, is DTGVSQNPRHKITKRGQNVTFRCDPISEHNRLYWYRQTLGQGPEFLTYFQNEAQLEKSRLLSDRFSAERPKGSFSTLEIQRTEQGDSAMYLCASSPGGGGRRYEQYFGPGTRLTVT.

The genes are TRBV2 and TRBJ2-7; 9 positions match TRBD1. Per the germline V gene, CDR1 is SNHLY and CDR2 is FYNNEI. V lost 5 bases to trimming and J lost 0 bases; unmatched junction nucleotides: 2. The CDR3 covers 14 residues. The CDR3 DNA sequence: TGTGCCAGCAGTCACAGGGGGCACTCCTACGAGCAGTACTTC. Protein: CASSHRGHSYEQYF.

The chain is built from TRBV11-2 and TRBJ2-7, with D possibly TRBD1 on 6 matching bases. Germline V gene data show CDR1 as SGHAT and CDR2 as FQNNGV. The germline V and J ends were trimmed by 0 bases and 7 bases, with 13 bases remaining between them. The CDR3 extends over 14 amino acids. The CDR3 loop is CASSLDPDRLEQYF. As DNA, the CDR3 is TGTGCCAGCAGCTTAGATCCAGACAGGCTTGAGCAGTACTTC.

In regard to this clone: The same CDR3 is also encoded by other DNA sequences in this sample. The rearrangement uses TRBV7-9 and TRBJ1-2; the D gene is possibly TRBD1 (5 bases). The V gene's germline CDR1 is SEHNR and CDR2 FQNEAQ (reference sequence). With 0 bases removed from V and 4 bases from J, the gap between germline ends came to 15 bases. This CDR3 contains 16 residues. In nucleotides, the CDR3 is TGTGCCAGCAGCTTAGCGGAAGGGCAGGGCTTCTATGGCTACACCTTC. Translation gives CASSLAEGQGFYGYTF.

Here the CDR3 reads CASSLGPSTTDTQYF. The CDR3 DNA reads as TGTGCCAGCAGCTTGGGCCCTTCCACTACAGATACGCAGTATTTT. The chain employs TRBV5-6 and TRBJ2-3, with unresolved D. Germline CDR1 is SGHDT and CDR2 is YYEEEE. The CDR3 length is 15 residues. V shed 0 bases and J shed 3 bases, with 11 bases lying between them. Supplemented by reference TRBV5-6 and TRBJ2-3, the full variable domain reads DAGVTQSPTHLIKTRGQQVTLRCSPKSGHDTVSWYQQALGQGPQFIFQYYEEEERQRGNFPDRFSGHQFPNYSSELNVNALLLGDSALYLCASSLGPSTTDTQYFGPGTRLTVL.

This rearrangement joins TRBV30 to TRBJ2-1; the D gene is possibly TRBD1 (6 bases). Germline V gene data show CDR1 as GTSNPN and CDR2 as SVGIG (reference sequence). V was pared by 2 bases and J by 3 bases, with 8 bases between. The CDR3 covers 13 residues. This CDR3 is CAWSSDSYNEQFF. In DNA, the CDR3 is TGTGCCTGGAGTTCGGACAGCTACAATGAGCAGTTCTTC.

The chain links TRBV9 to TRBJ1-1; D unresolved. The CDR3 loop spans 13 amino acids. V shed 4 bases and J shed 7 bases, with 14 bases lying between them. Per the germline V gene, CDR1 is SGDLS and CDR2 is YYNGEE. In DNA, the CDR3 is TGTGCCAGCAGCTATACGCCTTACTATGAAGCTTTCTTT. Its protein is CASSYTPYYEAFF.

CDR3 nucleotides: TGTGCCAGCAGCCACTCCCCGGACAGGGCCCTTATAAACTATGGCTACACCTTC. Its protein is CASSHSPDRALINYGYTF. The chain has TRBV7-9 and TRBJ1-2, with 8 bases that match TRBD1. Trimming took 5 bases from V and 2 from J; bases not matched to a gene: 16. The CDR3 sequence is 18 residues long. Germline-derived CDR1 and CDR2 are SEHNR and FQNEAQ (reference sequence).

V usage is TRBV10-3 and J usage is TRBJ2-6, with D possibly being TRBD1 (6 bases). The CDR3 loop spans 17 amino acids. Per the germline V gene, CDR1 is ENHRY and CDR2 is SYGVKD. Trimming cost V 10 bases and J 3 bases, with 22 bases left between them. This CDR3 reads CATRPWQGTGGANVLTF. DNA for the CDR3: TGTGCCACAAGGCCGTGGCAGGGGACGGGTGGGGCCAACGTCCTGACTTTC.

This chain links TRBV27 with TRBJ1-2; 10 nucleotides align to TRBD1. There are 16 residues in the CDR3. Unmatched junction bases numbered 7, after V lost 2 bases and J lost 4 bases. Germline V CDR1 and CDR2: MNHEY, SMNVEV (reference sequence). The CDR3 sequence is CASSLRGQGIAYGYTF. In DNA, the CDR3 is TGTGCCAGCAGTTTAAGGGGACAGGGGATAGCCTATGGCTACACCTTC.

This clone was observed a handful of times. The CDR3 nucleotides are TGTGCCAGCTCACAGGGGACAGGGGGCGATTATGGCTACACCTTC. Translating gives CASSQGTGGDYGYTF. V is TRBV18 and J is TRBJ1-2; TRBD1 matches 12 bases. CDR1 is KGHSH and CDR2 is LQKENI in the germline V gene. Trimming cost V 4 bases and J 5 bases; bases outside gene matches: 5. The CDR3 runs to 15 residues.

The rearrangement uses TRBV27 and TRBJ1-1; no clear D. The V gene's germline CDR1 is MNHEY and CDR2 SMNVEV (reference sequence). The ends were cut back, 5 bases at V and 1 base at J, with 11 bases in the middle. The CDR3 totals 14 residues. CDR3 coding DNA: TGTGCCAGCAGTCCCGGAAACAGGAACACTGAAGCTTTCTTT. It codes for CASSPGNRNTEAFF.

The chain links TRBV4-2 to TRBJ2-7, with TRBD2 matching 8 bases. CDR1 is LGHNA, CDR2 YNFKEQ, per germline. The CDR3 length is 15 residues. The ends lost 1 base at V and 2 bases at J; junction bases unmatched: 4. For the CDR3, the DNA is TGTGCCAGCAGCCAAGTGGCGGGGGGACCCTACGAGCAGTACTTC. This encodes CASSQVAGGPYEQYF.

In nucleotides, the CDR3 is TGTGCCAGCAGCACCGCTTCCGGGACAGGGAAGAACTACGAGCAGTACTTC. Residues: CASSTASGTGKNYEQYF. The chain carries TRBV21-1 and TRBJ2-7; the table calls TRBD1, which could not be checked here. TRBV21-1 is deemed a pseudogene. The CDR3 sequence is 17 residues long.

This clone has just a few counts. The chain is built from TRBV7-9 and TRBJ2-7; 7 bases align to TRBD1. Germline CDR1 reads SEHNR; CDR2 reads FQNEAQ (reference sequence). This CDR3 spans 15 amino acids. V gave up 5 bases and J gave up 0 bases; unmatched junction bases: 7. The DNA for the CDR3 is TGTGCCAGCAGCAATCGGGACAGCCTCTCCTACGAGCAGTACTTC. This sequence encodes CASSNRDSLSYEQYF.

This chain links TRBV15 with TRBJ2-3; D remains ambiguous. The CDR3 has 15 residues. Between the trimmed V and J ends, which lost 0 bases and 2 bases, there was a span of 9 bases. The germline gives CDR1 LNHNV, CDR2 YYDKDF (reference sequence). Written as DNA, the CDR3 is TGTGCCACCAGCAGAGATGGCAGGATCACAGATACGCAGTATTTT. Its translation: CATSRDGRITDTQYF. The whole variable domain, remainder taken from reference TRBV15 and TRBJ2-3, is DAMVIQNPRYQVTQFGKPVTLSCSQTLNHNVMYWYQQKSSQAPKLLFHYYDKDFNNEADTPDNFQSRRPNTSFCFLDIRSPGLGDTAMYLCATSRDGRITDTQYFGPGTRLTVL.